This T cell receptor (beta chain) appears in the sequencing data of a study of memory CD4+ T cells and cytomegalovirus serostatus. Study background: Healthy Belgian adult donors included fewer than 10 CMV-positive and some 25 CMV-negative people.

TCRdb's copy holds only in-frame clones and misses some; the assay was immunoSEQ multiplex PCR. There are tens of thousands of clones in the sample; about 73% occur only once, and about 0.7% lies in the top ten. The sort gate was single viable CD3+CD4+CD8-CD45RO+ cells for memory CD4+ T cells. V was shortened by 7 bases and J by 5 bases, with 11 bases between the two germline ends. Germline V CDR1 and CDR2: MGHDK, SYGVNS. The CDR3 is made up of 13 amino acids. Whole-study findings and limits: Median bootstrapped AUC for CMV status was about 0.95 originally, 0.85 to 0.92 US-trained. Of under 200 reported CMV TCRbeta sequences, under 70 were found in memory CD4+ repertoires. Suggested: most of the CMV-linked TCR signature lies in CD4+ memory cells.

Regarding this clone: Its target is not known.

This receptor was obtained from an adult in good health and CMV-seronegative. Specimen: memory CD4+ T cells from blood. This chain uses TRBV25-1 with TRBJ2-2, with D perhaps TRBD1 or TRBD2 (5 bases each). The DNA for the CDR3 is TGTGCCAGCACCGGGGCCTGGACCGGGGAGCTGTTTTTT. Translated, it gives CASTGAWTGELFF.